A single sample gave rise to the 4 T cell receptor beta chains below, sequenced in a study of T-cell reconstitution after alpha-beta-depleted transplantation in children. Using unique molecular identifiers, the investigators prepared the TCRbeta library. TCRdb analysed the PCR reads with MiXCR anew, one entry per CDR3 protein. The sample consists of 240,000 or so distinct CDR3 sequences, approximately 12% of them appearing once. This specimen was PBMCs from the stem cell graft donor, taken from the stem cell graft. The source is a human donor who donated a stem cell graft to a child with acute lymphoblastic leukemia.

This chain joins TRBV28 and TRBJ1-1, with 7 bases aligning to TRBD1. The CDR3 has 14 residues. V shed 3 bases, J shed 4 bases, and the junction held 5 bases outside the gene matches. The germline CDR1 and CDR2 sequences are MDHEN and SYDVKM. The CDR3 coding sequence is TGTGCCAGCAGTTTTCCCGACAGGGCCACTGAAGCTTTCTTT. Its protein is CASSFPDRATEAFF.

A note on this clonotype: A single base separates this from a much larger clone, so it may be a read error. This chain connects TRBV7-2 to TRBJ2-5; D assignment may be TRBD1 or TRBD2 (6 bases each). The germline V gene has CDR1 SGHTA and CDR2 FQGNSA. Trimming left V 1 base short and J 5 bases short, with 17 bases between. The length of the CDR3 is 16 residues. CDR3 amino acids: CASSLGSWGASETQYF. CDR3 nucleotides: TGTGCCAGCAGCTTAGGAAGCTGGGGGGCCTCGGAGACCCAGTACTTC.

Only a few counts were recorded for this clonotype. CDR3 sequence: CASSKPGTGGVQAAYEQYF. CDR3 sequence (DNA): TGCGCCAGCAGCAAGCCAGGGACAGGGGGCGTCCAGGCCGCCTACGAGCAGTACTTC. This chain uses TRBV5-1 with TRBJ2-7; 12 bases are shared with TRBD1. The V gene end was trimmed by 4 bases and the J gene end by 2 bases; junction bases not matched to a gene: 16. CDR3 length: 19 amino acids. Germline lookup yields CDR1 SGHRS and CDR2 YFSETQ. The whole variable domain, filled in from reference TRBV5-1 and TRBJ2-7, reads KAGVTQTPRYLIKTRGQQVTLSCSPISGHRSVSWYQQTPGQGLQFLFEYFSETQRNKGNFPGRFSGRQFSNSRSEMNVSTLELGDSALYLCASSKPGTGGVQAAYEQYFGPGTRLTVT.

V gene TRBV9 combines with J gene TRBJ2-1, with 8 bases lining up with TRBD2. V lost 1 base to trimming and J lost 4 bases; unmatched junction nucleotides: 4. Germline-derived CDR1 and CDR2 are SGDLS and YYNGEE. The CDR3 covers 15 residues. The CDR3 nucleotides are TGTGCCAGCAGCGTACTTAGCGGGATATACAATGAGCAGTTCTTC. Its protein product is CASSVLSGIYNEQFF.